The T cell receptor (beta chain) described here comes from a study of T cell changes during pregnancy in multiple sclerosis. This clone was observed a few times. This CDR3 is built from 11 residues. Losses at the gene ends were 7 bases for V and 2 bases for J; bases not matched to a gene: 1. Germline CDR1 DFQATT, CDR2 SNEGSKA (reference sequence). The assay was immunoSEQ multiplex PCR, and TCRdb's table has in-frame clones only and misses some. The table has around 35,000 clones, around 94% seen once; the top ten hold about 1.3%. The material sequenced was PBMCs (not recorded whether the cells were cultured). The rearrangement joins TRBV20-1 to TRBJ2-5; 7 bases map to TRBD2. This TCR was sampled from a female donor with multiple sclerosis, enrolled in a pregnancy study. The CDR3 region has the DNA TGCAGTGGGGGGGGGCAAGAGACCCAGTACTTC. This translates into CSGGGQETQYF.